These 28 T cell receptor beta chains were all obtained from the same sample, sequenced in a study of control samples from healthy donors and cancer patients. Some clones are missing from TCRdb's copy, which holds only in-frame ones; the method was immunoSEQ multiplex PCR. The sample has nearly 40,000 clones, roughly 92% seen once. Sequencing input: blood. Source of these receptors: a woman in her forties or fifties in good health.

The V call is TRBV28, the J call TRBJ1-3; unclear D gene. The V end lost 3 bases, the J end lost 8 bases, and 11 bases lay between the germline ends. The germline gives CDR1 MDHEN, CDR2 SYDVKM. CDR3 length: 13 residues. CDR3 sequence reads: CASSLSTVDTIYF. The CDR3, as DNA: TGTGCCAGCAGTTTGTCCACGGTCGACACCATATATTTT.

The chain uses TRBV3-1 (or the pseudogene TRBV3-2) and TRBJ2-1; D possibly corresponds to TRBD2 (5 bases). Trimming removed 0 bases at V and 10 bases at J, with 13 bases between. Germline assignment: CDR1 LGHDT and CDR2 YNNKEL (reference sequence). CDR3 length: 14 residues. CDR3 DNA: TGTGCCAGCAGCCAAGACCCCACTGGGAGCGAGCAGTTCTTC. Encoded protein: CASSQDPTGSEQFF.

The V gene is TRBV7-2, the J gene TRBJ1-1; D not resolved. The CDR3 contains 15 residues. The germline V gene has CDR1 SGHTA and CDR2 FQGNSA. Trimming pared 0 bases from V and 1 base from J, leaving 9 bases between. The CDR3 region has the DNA TGTGCCAGCAGCTTAGCCTGGAAAGGGAACACTGAAGCTTTCTTT. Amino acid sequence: CASSLAWKGNTEAFF. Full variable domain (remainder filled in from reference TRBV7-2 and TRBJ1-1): GAGVSQSPSNKVTEKGKDVELRCDPISGHTALYWYRQSLGQGLEFLIYFQGNSAPDKSGLPSDRFSAERTGGSVSTLTIQRTQQEDSAVYLCASSLAWKGNTEAFFGQGTRLTVV.

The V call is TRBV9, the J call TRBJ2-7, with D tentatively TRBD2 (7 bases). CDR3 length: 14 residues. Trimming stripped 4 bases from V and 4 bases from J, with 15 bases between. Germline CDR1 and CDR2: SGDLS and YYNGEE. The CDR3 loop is CASSSGGTFYEQYF. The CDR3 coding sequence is TGTGCCAGCAGCTCGGGGGGCACCTTTTACGAGCAGTACTTC.

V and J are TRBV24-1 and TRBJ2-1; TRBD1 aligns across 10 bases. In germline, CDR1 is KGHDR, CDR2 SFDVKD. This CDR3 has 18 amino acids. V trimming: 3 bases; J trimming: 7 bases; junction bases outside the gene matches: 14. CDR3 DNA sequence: TGTGCCACCAGTGATCCCCGTCCCCGGGACAGGGGCTCTAATGAGCAGTTCTTC. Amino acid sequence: CATSDPRPRDRGSNEQFF.

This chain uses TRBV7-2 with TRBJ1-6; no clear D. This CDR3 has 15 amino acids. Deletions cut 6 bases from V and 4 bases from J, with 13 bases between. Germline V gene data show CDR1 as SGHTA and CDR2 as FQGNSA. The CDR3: CASRGREGYNSPLHF. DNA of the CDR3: TGTGCCAGCAGGGGTAGGGAGGGTTATAATTCACCCCTCCACTTT.

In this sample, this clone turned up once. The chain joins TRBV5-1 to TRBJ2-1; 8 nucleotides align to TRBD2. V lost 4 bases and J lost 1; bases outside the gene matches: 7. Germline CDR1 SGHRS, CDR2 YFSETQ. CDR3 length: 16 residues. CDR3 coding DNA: TGCGCCAGCAGCCTCTTAGCGGGACAATCCTACAATGAGCAGTTCTTC. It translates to CASSLLAGQSYNEQFF.

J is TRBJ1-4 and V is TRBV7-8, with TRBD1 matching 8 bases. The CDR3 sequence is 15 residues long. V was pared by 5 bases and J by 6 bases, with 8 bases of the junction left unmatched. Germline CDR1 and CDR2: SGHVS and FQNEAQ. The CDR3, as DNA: TGTGCCAGCAGCCTTCAGGGGGCGCAGGATGAAAAACTGTTTTTT. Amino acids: CASSLQGAQDEKLFF.

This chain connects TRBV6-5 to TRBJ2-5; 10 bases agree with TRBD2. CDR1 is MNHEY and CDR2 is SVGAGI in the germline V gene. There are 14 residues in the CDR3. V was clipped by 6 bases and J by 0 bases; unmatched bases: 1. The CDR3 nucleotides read TGTGCCAGCAGAACTAGCGGGGACCAAGAGACCCAGTACTTC. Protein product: CASRTSGDQETQYF.

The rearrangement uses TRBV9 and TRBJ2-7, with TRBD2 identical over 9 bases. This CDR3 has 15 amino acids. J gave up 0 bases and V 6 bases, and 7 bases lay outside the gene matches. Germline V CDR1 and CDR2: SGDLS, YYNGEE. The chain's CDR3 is CASNSGGSSSYEQYF. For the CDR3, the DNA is TGTGCCAGCAACAGCGGGGGGTCAAGCTCCTACGAGCAGTACTTC.

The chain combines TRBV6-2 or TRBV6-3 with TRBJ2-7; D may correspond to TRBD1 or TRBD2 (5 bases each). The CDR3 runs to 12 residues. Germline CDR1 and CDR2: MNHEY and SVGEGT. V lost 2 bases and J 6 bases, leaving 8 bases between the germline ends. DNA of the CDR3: TGTGCCAGCAGTTACGGGGGTTCCGAGCAGTACTTC. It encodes CASSYGGSEQYF.

The CDR3 region has the DNA TGTGCCAGCAGCAAAGGGAGGTCTAGTGAGCTACAAGAGACCCAGTACTTC. This gives the protein CASSKGRSSELQETQYF. The V call is TRBV21-1, the J call TRBJ2-5; whether TRBD2, the table's D call, matches the DNA was not checked. TRBV21-1 is noted as a pseudogene. The CDR3 runs to 17 residues.

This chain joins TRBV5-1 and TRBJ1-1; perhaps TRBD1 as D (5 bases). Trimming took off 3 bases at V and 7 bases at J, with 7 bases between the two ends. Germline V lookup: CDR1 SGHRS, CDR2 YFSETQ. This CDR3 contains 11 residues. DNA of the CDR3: TGCGCCAGCAGCTACGACAGTGAAGCTTTCTTT. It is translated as CASSYDSEAFF.

In nucleotides, the CDR3 is TGTGCCACGCAACAGGCCCACACTGAAGCTTTCTTT. Translated: CATQQAHTEAFF. This sequence joins TRBV28 and TRBJ1-1; D is perhaps TRBD1 (5 bases). CDR1 and CDR2 from the germline V gene are MDHEN and SYDVKM. This CDR3 is 12 amino acids long. V lost 10 bases and J lost 3, with 12 bases in between.

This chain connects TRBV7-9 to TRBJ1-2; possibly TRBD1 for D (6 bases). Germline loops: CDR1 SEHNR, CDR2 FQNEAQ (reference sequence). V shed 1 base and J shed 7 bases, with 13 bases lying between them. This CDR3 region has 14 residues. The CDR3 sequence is CASSLEFRGGGYTF. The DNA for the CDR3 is TGTGCCAGCAGCTTAGAGTTCAGGGGCGGTGGCTACACCTTC.

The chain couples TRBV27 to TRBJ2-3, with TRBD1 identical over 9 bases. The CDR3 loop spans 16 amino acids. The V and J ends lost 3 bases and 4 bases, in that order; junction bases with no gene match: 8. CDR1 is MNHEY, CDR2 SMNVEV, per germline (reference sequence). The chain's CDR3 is CASSFRGTGLADTQYF. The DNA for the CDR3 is TGTGCCAGCAGTTTTCGCGGGACAGGGCTTGCAGATACGCAGTATTTT.

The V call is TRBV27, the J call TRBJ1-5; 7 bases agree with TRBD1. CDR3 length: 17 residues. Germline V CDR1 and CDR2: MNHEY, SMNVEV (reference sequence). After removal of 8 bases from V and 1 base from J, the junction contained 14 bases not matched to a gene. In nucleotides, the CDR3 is TGTGCCAGCCTGGGGCAGGGGGTACCAGGGAGCAATCAGCCCCAGCATTTT. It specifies CASLGQGVPGSNQPQHF.

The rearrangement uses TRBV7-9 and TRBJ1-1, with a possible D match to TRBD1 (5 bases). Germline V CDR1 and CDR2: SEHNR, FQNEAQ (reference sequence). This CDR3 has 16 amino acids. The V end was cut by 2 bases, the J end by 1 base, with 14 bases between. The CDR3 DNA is TGTGCCAGCAGCTTACCCACTGGGGGTCAGAACACTGAAGCTTTCTTT. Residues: CASSLPTGGQNTEAFF.

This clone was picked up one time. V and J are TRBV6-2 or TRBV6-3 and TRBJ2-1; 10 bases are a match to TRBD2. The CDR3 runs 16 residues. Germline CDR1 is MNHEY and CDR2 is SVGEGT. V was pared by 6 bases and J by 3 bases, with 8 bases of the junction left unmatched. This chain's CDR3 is CASSSRGLARYNEQFF. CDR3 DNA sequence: TGTGCCAGCAGCTCACGGGGACTAGCGCGCTACAATGAGCAGTTCTTC.

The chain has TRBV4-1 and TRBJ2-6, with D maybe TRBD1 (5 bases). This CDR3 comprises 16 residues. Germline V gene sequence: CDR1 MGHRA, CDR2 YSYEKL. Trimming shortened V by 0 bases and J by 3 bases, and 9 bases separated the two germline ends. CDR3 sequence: CASSQDVGVGANVLTF. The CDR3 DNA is TGCGCCAGCAGCCAAGACGTAGGGGTTGGGGCCAACGTCCTGACTTTC.

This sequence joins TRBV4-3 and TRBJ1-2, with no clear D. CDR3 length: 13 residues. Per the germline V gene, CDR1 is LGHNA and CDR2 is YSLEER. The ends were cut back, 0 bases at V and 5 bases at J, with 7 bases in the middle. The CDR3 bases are TGCGCCAGCAGCCAAGAGCGCGGTTATGGCTACACCTTC. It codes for CASSQERGYGYTF.

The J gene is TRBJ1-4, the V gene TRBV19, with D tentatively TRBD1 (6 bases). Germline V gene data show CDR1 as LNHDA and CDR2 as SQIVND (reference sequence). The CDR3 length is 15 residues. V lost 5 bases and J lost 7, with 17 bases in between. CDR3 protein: CASSHLQGRGEKLFF. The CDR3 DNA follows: TGTGCCAGTAGTCATCTACAGGGACGGGGTGAAAAACTGTTTTTT.

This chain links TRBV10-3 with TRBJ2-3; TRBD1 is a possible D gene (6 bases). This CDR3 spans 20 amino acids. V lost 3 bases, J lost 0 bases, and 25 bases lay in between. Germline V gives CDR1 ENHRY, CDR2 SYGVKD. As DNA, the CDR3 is TGTGCCATCAGTGAAGATTACAGGGTGGGTGGAGTAGATAGCACAGATACGCAGTATTTT. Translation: CAISEDYRVGGVDSTDTQYF.

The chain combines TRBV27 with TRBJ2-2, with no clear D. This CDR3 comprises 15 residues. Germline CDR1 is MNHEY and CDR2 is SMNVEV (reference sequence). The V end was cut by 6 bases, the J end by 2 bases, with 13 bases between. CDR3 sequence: CASRPQTGNTGELFF. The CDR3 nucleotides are TGTGCCAGCAGACCGCAAACGGGTAACACCGGGGAGCTGTTTTTT.

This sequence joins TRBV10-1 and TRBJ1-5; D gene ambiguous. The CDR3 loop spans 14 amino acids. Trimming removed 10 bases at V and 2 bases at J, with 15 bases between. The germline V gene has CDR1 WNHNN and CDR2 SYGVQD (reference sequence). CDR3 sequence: CAISRGNGNQPQHF. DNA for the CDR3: TGCGCCATCTCGAGAGGCAACGGCAATCAGCCCCAGCATTTT.

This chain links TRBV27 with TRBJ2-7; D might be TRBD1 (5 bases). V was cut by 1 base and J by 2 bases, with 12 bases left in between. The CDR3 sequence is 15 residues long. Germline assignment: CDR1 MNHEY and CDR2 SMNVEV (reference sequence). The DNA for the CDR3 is TGTGCCAGCAGTTTATTCGGGCAGGGCCCCTACGAGCAGTACTTC. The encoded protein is CASSLFGQGPYEQYF.

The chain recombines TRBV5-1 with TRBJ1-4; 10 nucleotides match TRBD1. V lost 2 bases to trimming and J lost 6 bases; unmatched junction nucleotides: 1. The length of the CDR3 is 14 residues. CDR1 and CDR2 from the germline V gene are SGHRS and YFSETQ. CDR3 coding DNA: TGCGCCAGCAGCTTCGGGACAGGGGATGAAAAACTGTTTTTT. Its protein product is CASSFGTGDEKLFF.

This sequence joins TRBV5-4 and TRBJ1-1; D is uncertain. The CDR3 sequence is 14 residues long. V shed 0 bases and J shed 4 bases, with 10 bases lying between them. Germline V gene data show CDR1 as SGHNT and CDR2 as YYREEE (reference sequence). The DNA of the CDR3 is TGTGCCAGCAGCTTGGTTAAGGGCGGCACTGAAGCTTTCTTT. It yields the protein CASSLVKGGTEAFF.